This T cell receptor (beta chain) was documented in a study of OX40 agonist ivuxolimab in advanced cancers. Germline-derived CDR1 and CDR2 are LGHNA and YNFKEQ. There are 18 residues in the CDR3. The junction had 6 bases not matched to a gene; V was cut back by 2 bases and J by 1 base. Method: immunoSEQ multiplex PCR; TCRdb's copy keeps in-frame clones and lacks some. This table has some 50,000 clones, around 85% appearing once. This clone was found a few times. The chain has TRBV4-2 and TRBJ2-5; 14 nucleotides line up with TRBD2. The origin of this receptor is an adult with an advanced solid tumor such as melanoma, head and neck, liver or kidney cancer. The sequencing here drew on CD4+ or CD8+ T cells sorted from blood, taken in a trial of the OX40 agonist ivuxolimab. The CDR3 loop is CASSQRLAGGPGQETQYF. CDR3 bases: TGTGCCAGCAGCCAACGACTAGCGGGAGGGCCGGGCCAAGAGACCCAGTACTTC.